The entry that follows covers one T cell receptor beta chain sequence. The data were obtained in a study of blood T cell repertoires in COVID-19. Study at large: Donors in the United States, Italy and Spain gave samples during acute or convalescent COVID-19.

In the study's own analysis: Amplification of reference gene primers provided the estimated nucleated cell counts. Here immunoSEQ multiplex PCR was the method, and the copy in TCRdb shows in-frame clones only, minus some. V and J calls and clone size are those listed in that table; D and trimming were worked out from the DNA. The table includes a few hundred thousand clones, around four fifths detected once. Germline CDR1 is LGHNA and CDR2 is YNFKEQ. The V gene end was trimmed by 3 bases and the J gene end by 5 bases; junction bases not matched to a gene: 10. This CDR3 contains 16 residues. Sequencing was performed on peripheral blood. This receptor was taken from a middle-aged man with active or convalescent COVID-19. The chain uses TRBV4-2 and TRBJ2-5; 9 bases align to TRBD2. CDR3: CASSQSALAGLETQYF. The CDR3 DNA sequence: TGTGCCAGCAGCCAGTCCGCACTAGCGGGCCTCGAGACCCAGTACTTC.